The 4 T cell receptor beta chains in this list originate from one sample, sequenced in a study of graft-versus-host responses after intestinal transplantation. Antigens for these TCRs are unknown. Sequencing used immunoSEQ multiplex PCR; TCRdb keeps in-frame clones, though not all of them. Counted here are 84,000 or so clones, 80% to 85% occurring once; the ten biggest clones make up 0.83%. This specimen consisted of unstimulated CD4+ T cells sorted from spleen or lymph node cells, obtained before intestinal transplant. Source of these receptors: a human donor who received an intestinal transplant.

The chain uses TRBV5-1 and TRBJ1-2, with D possibly TRBD1 on 5 matching bases. Germline V CDR1 and CDR2: SGHRS, YFSETQ. The CDR3 has 14 residues. The V and J ends lost 0 bases and 6 bases respectively, with 12 bases between them. DNA of the CDR3: TGCGCCAGCAGCTTGGCCCCAGGGTGGGATGGCTACACCTTC. Its protein product is CASSLAPGWDGYTF.

In regard to this clone: The junction departs from germline at one end; a sequencing error may be responsible. This CDR3 is also generated by other DNA sequences in the sample. V gene TRBV10-3 combines with J gene TRBJ1-5, with 11 nucleotides matching TRBD1. CDR1 and CDR2 (germline): ENHRY, SYGVKD. The CDR3 has 14 residues. In nucleotides, the CDR3 is TGTGCCACCTCAGGACAGGGGGCCTATCAGCCCCAGCATTTC. Amino acid sequence: CATSGQGAYQPQHF.

V gene TRBV5-1 combines with J gene TRBJ1-1, with D unclear. Germline V lookup: CDR1 SGHRS, CDR2 YFSETQ. Trimming stripped 4 bases from V and 7 bases from J, with 11 bases between. The CDR3 extends over 12 amino acids. The CDR3 DNA sequence: TGCGCCAGCAGCCCGGGTCAGTATGAAGCTTTCTTT. As protein: CASSPGQYEAFF.

V usage is TRBV19 and J usage is TRBJ1-1; tentative D call: TRBD1 (5 bases). The CDR3 length is 13 residues. Trimming removed 5 bases from V and 3 bases from J, with 10 bases in between. Germline V gene lookup returns CDR1 LNHDA and CDR2 SQIVND (reference sequence). The CDR3 nucleotides are TGTGCCAGTAGTCCCCGGACACACACTGAAGCTTTCTTT. Its translation: CASSPRTHTEAFF.